One and the same sample provided the 27 T cell receptor beta chains below, sequenced in a study of blood T cell repertoires in COVID-19 (dated by TCRdb to the early 2020s). Preparation of the library involved the immunoSEQ multiplex PCR assay. As stored in TCRdb, this immuneACCESS dataset retains in-frame rearrangements with V and J assigned. A fraction of the clones does not appear; measured against another copy, unresolved V genes explain less than half of the discrepancy, and the remainder lacks a known reason. Counted in this sample were approximately 350,000 clones; approximately 86% of them appeared once. The ten largest clones add up to 7.1% of the sample. Sample: peripheral blood. The receptor set was obtained from a woman aged 60-75 years with COVID-19, enrolled during active disease.

V is TRBV6-5 and J is TRBJ2-7, with 9 positions matching TRBD2. The J segment lost 3 bases and the V segment lost 1 base, leaving 4 bases of the junction unmatched. In germline, CDR1 is MNHEY, CDR2 SVGAGI. The CDR3 runs to 15 residues. CDR3 sequence reads: CASSYFGTSFYEQYF. The CDR3 region has the DNA TGTGCCAGCAGTTACTTCGGGACTAGCTTCTACGAGCAGTACTTC.

This chain links TRBV2 with TRBJ2-5, with 7 bases matching TRBD1. CDR1 and CDR2 (germline): SNHLY, FYNNEI. Unmatched junction bases numbered 4, after V lost 5 bases and J lost 1 base. The length of the CDR3 is 14 residues. The CDR3, as DNA: TGTGCCAGCAGTTGGGCAGGGGGCCAAGAGACCCAGTACTTC. It specifies CASSWAGGQETQYF.

The V call is TRBV6-5, the J call TRBJ1-5; D not resolved. Germline values: CDR1 MNHEY, CDR2 SVGAGI. The CDR3 runs 14 residues. The ends were cut back, 2 bases at V and 3 bases at J, with 8 bases in the middle. The CDR3 here is CASSYGGNNQPQHF. CDR3 sequence (DNA): TGTGCCAGCAGTTACGGAGGGAACAATCAGCCCCAGCATTTT.

The chain combines TRBV6-5 with TRBJ2-7; TRBD1 aligns across 8 bases. Germline CDR1 MNHEY, CDR2 SVGAGI. The J segment lost 7 bases and the V segment lost 4 bases, leaving 12 bases of the junction unmatched. The CDR3 loop spans 15 amino acids. The CDR3 loop is CASSSSGTGHGEQYF. The CDR3 DNA is TGTGCCAGCAGTTCCTCCGGGACAGGCCACGGGGAGCAGTACTTC.

This sequence joins TRBV18 and TRBJ1-3, with D unclear. CDR3 length: 16 residues. Germline V lookup: CDR1 KGHSH, CDR2 LQKENI. V was trimmed by 6 bases and J by 4 bases, leaving 19 bases between them. CDR3 amino acids: CASSFGPTAGGNTIYF. The CDR3 DNA is TGTGCCAGCTCCTTCGGACCTACCGCGGGGGGAAACACCATATATTTT.

This chain uses TRBV7-3 with TRBJ2-7; tentatively, D is TRBD2 (6 bases). The length of the CDR3 is 14 residues. V lost 1 base and J 4 bases, leaving 11 bases between the germline ends. The germline gives CDR1 SGHTA, CDR2 FQGTGA. CDR3 DNA: TGTGCCAGCAGCTTAATGGGGGGAGCTTACGAGCAGTACTTC. This sequence encodes CASSLMGGAYEQYF.

This chain uses TRBV4-2 with TRBJ1-4; no reliable D call. Trimming stripped 3 bases from V and 0 bases from J, with 8 bases between. The CDR3 contains 15 residues. Germline V CDR1 and CDR2: LGHNA, YNFKEQ. As DNA, the CDR3 is TGTGCCAGCAGCCAGGCTCGTTCAACTAATGAAAAACTGTTTTTT. Its translation: CASSQARSTNEKLFF.

The rearrangement uses TRBV5-1 and TRBJ2-2, with D possibly being TRBD2 (5 bases). V lost 3 bases to trimming and J lost 4 bases, with 10 bases between them. This CDR3 comprises 14 residues. Germline loops: CDR1 SGHRS, CDR2 YFSETQ. Here the CDR3 reads CASSSGEGTGELFF. CDR3 bases: TGCGCCAGCAGCTCCGGTGAGGGCACCGGGGAGCTGTTTTTT.

V is TRBV3-1 (or the pseudogene TRBV3-2) and J is TRBJ2-1; D is perhaps TRBD1 (6 bases). The CDR3 loop spans 14 amino acids. V lost 0 bases and J lost 7, with 10 bases in between. Germline V gene lookup returns CDR1 LGHDT and CDR2 YNNKEL (reference sequence). CDR3 loop: CASSQDPGENEQFF. The CDR3 DNA follows: TGTGCCAGCAGCCAAGATCCAGGGGAGAATGAGCAGTTCTTC.

The rearrangement uses TRBV11-2 and TRBJ2-7, with D unclear. Trimming left V 0 bases short and J 4 bases short, with 7 bases between. Germline assignment: CDR1 SGHAT and CDR2 FQNNGV. This CDR3 region has 13 residues. CDR3 DNA sequence: TGTGCCAGCAGCTTAGATTCGTTGTACGAGCAGTACTTC. Translating gives CASSLDSLYEQYF.

This clone was seen a handful of times. J is TRBJ2-1 and V is TRBV6-5; 10 bases line up with TRBD1. CDR3 length: 14 residues. CDR1 and CDR2 from the germline V gene are MNHEY and SVGAGI. Trimming cost V 7 bases and J 7 bases; bases outside gene matches: 7. The CDR3 sequence: CASIRDRGFNEQFF. The CDR3 DNA reads TGTGCCAGCATCCGGGACAGGGGTTTTAATGAGCAGTTCTTC.

This rearrangement joins TRBV11-2 to TRBJ2-7; 11 positions match TRBD2. The CDR3 runs 16 residues. Trimming took 4 bases from V and 2 from J; bases not matched to a gene: 7. In germline, CDR1 is SGHAT, CDR2 FQNNGV. CDR3 in amino acids: CASSWTSGPNAYEQYF. The CDR3 bases are TGTGCCAGCAGCTGGACTAGCGGGCCGAATGCCTACGAGCAGTACTTC. Based on the CDR3 plus reference TRBV11-2 and TRBJ2-7, the full variable domain is EAGVAQSPRYKIIEKRQSVAFWCNPISGHATLYWYQQILGQGPKLLIQFQNNGVVDDSQLPKDRFSAERLKGVDSTLKIQPAKLEDSAVYLCASSWTSGPNAYEQYFGPGTRLTVT.

This clone has just one count. The rearrangement joins TRBV7-3 to TRBJ1-2; D is ambiguous. The V gene lost 2 bases and the J gene lost 8 bases, with 18 bases spanning the gap. Per the germline V gene, CDR1 is SGHTA and CDR2 is FQGTGA. The CDR3 length is 15 residues. CDR3 coding DNA: TGTGCCAGCAGCTTATCCTCGTTGCGGGAGGGAGGCTACACCTTC. It codes for CASSLSSLREGGYTF. The entire variable domain, with the rest obtained from reference TRBV7-3 and TRBJ1-2, is as follows: GAGVSQTPSNKVTEKGKYVELRCDPISGHTALYWYRQSLGQGPEFLIYFQGTGAADDSGLPNDRFFAVRPEGSVSTLKIQRTERGDSAVYLCASSLSSLREGGYTFGSGTRLTVV.

This chain connects TRBV7-6 to TRBJ2-3; TRBD2 matches 8 bases. Germline V CDR1 and CDR2: SGHVS, FNYEAQ. The junction had 4 bases not matched to a gene; V was cut back by 3 bases and J by 5 bases. The CDR3 runs 14 residues. The CDR3 here is CASSFGGAGDTQYF. In nucleotides, the CDR3 is TGTGCCAGCAGCTTCGGGGGGGCGGGAGATACGCAGTATTTT.

This clone has only one observation. The chain uses TRBV4-2 and TRBJ2-2; 8 bases are a match to TRBD2. V shed 6 bases and J 0 bases; nucleotides not matched to a gene: 6. There are 16 residues in the CDR3. Looked up from germline, CDR1 is LGHNA and CDR2 is YNFKEQ. The CDR3 nucleotides are TGTGCCAGCAGTCGTTTAGCGGGGACGAACACCGGGGAGCTGTTTTTT. As protein: CASSRLAGTNTGELFF.

V is TRBV27 and J is TRBJ2-3; 10 positions agree with TRBD2. The CDR3 length is 16 residues. Trimming took 4 bases from V and 1 from J; bases not matched to a gene: 5. The germline CDR1 and CDR2 sequences are MNHEY and SMNVEV (reference sequence). Here the CDR3 reads CASSYAGTSGTDTQYF. In DNA form, the CDR3 reads TGTGCCAGCAGTTACGCCGGGACTAGCGGCACAGATACGCAGTATTTT.

V usage is TRBV19 and J usage is TRBJ1-4, with a tentative D call TRBD1 (6 bases). V was shortened by 9 bases and J by 8 bases, with 22 bases between the two germline ends. The germline V gene has CDR1 LNHDA and CDR2 SQIVND (reference sequence). The CDR3 is made up of 15 amino acids. For the CDR3, the DNA is TGTGCCAGCTCAAATAGGGACAACAGTTTCGAAAAACTGTTTTTT. It yields the protein CASSNRDNSFEKLFF.

The chain uses TRBV24-1 and TRBJ1-2; D gene unclear. Germline loops: CDR1 KGHDR, CDR2 SFDVKD. V was clipped by 4 bases and J by 3 bases, with 17 bases between them. This CDR3 contains 16 residues. In nucleotides, the CDR3 is TGTGCCACCAGTGACCCCGACGCGGGTGGGGACTATGGCTACACCTTC. It yields the protein CATSDPDAGGDYGYTF.

This clone appeared once. This rearrangement joins TRBV7-8 to TRBJ2-7; D might be TRBD1 (6 bases). Germline V CDR1 and CDR2: SGHVS, FQNEAQ. The CDR3 has 13 residues. V was cut by 5 bases and J by 4 bases, with 12 bases left in between. The CDR3 loop is CASSPRQEYEQYF. Written as DNA, the CDR3 is TGTGCCAGCAGCCCGCGACAGGAGTACGAGCAGTACTTC.

The genes are TRBV9 and TRBJ1-2, with a tentative D call TRBD1 (6 bases). The CDR3 spans 15 residues. The V end lost 0 bases, the J end lost 7 bases, and 16 bases lay between the germline ends. Germline V lookup: CDR1 SGDLS, CDR2 YYNGEE. The CDR3 nucleotides are TGTGCCAGCAGCGTAGAGGGGGTGCCTTCCACTGGCTACACCTTC. This codes for CASSVEGVPSTGYTF.

CDR3 nucleotides: TGCGCCAGCAGCCAAGTAGTAGCTAGCTCCTACGAGCAGTACTTC. This translates into CASSQVVASSYEQYF. The chain carries TRBV4-3 and TRBJ2-7; D is undetermined. The germline gives CDR1 LGHNA, CDR2 YSLEER. V lost 1 base to trimming and J lost 0 bases, with 10 bases between them. The CDR3 extends over 15 amino acids.

The gene calls are TRBV25-1 and TRBJ1-3; D might be TRBD1 (6 bases). The CDR3 runs 16 residues. V lost 3 bases to trimming and J lost 0 bases, with 12 bases between them. Germline assignment: CDR1 MGHDK and CDR2 SYGVNS. The CDR3 DNA sequence: TGTGCCAGCAGTGACTACACAGGGATCTCTGGAAACACCATATATTTT. Translated: CASSDYTGISGNTIYF.

This chain joins TRBV5-4 and TRBJ1-1; D not certain. In germline, CDR1 is SGHNT, CDR2 YYREEE (reference sequence). This CDR3 is built from 13 residues. Trimming stripped 4 bases from V and 1 base from J, with 8 bases between. In DNA form, the CDR3 reads TGTGCCAGCAGCCGGGAATGGAACACTGAAGCTTTCTTT. Translation gives CASSREWNTEAFF.

The V call is TRBV11-3, the J call TRBJ1-4, with 11 bases matching TRBD1. CDR1 and CDR2 from the germline V gene are SGHNT and YENEEA. Trimming cost V 5 bases and J 7 bases; bases outside gene matches: 12. The CDR3 runs to 17 residues. The CDR3 coding sequence is TGTGCCAGCAGCGCGGACAGGGGGCGCGATCTGAGTGAAAAACTGTTTTTT. Encoded protein: CASSADRGRDLSEKLFF.

V usage is TRBV7-2 and J usage is TRBJ2-3, with no clear D. Trimming left V 5 bases short and J 0 bases short, with 9 bases between. The CDR3 length is 14 residues. Germline V gives CDR1 SGHTA, CDR2 FQGNSA. The CDR3 is CASSPRLSTDTQYF. The CDR3 DNA is TGTGCCAGCAGCCCAAGACTGAGCACAGATACGCAGTATTTT.

V gene TRBV7-3 combines with J gene TRBJ2-1; TRBD1 matches 8 bases. The germline V gene has CDR1 SGHTA and CDR2 FQGTGA. The V segment lost 5 bases and the J segment 7 bases; nucleotides outside the gene matches: 10. There are 15 residues in the CDR3. CDR3 bases: TGTGCCAGCAGCGAAGGGACAGGTCCGAGGAATGAGCAGTTCTTC. Protein product: CASSEGTGPRNEQFF.

The chain links TRBV16 to TRBJ2-7; possibly TRBD2 for D (6 bases). V lost 3 bases, J lost 7 bases, and 7 bases lay in between. Germline V lookup: CDR1 KGHSY, CDR2 FQNENV. CDR3 length: 11 residues. CDR3 sequence reads: CASSQGGEQYF. CDR3 in DNA: TGTGCCAGCAGCCAGGGAGGAGAGCAGTACTTC.